This T cell receptor (beta chain) was retrieved from a study of T cell repertoires in cytomegalovirus infection. About this clonotype itself: Its antigen is currently unknown.

Overall study findings and caveats: The response measured ex vivo was dominated by TCR beta clonotypes (HLA-C-restricted and CMV-specific).

TCRdb passed the reads through MiXCR, listing each CDR3 protein once. Of around 25,000 distinct CDR3 sequences detected, over 15% appear once; the ten largest clones hold roughly 80%. This clonotype was obtained from a human donor in good health (CMV status not recorded). Some clones in this sample may be carry-over from other donors' samples. The sequenced sample was CD8+ T cells from cultured PBMCs, obtained from culture after CMV antigen stimulation.

This chain's CDR3 is CASSWPGLANAYEQYF. CDR3 in DNA: TGTGCCAGCAGTTGGCCGGGACTAGCGAATGCCTACGAGCAGTACTTC. V and J are TRBV6-2 or TRBV6-3 and TRBJ2-7; 10 bases match TRBD2. This CDR3 spans 16 amino acids. Trimming removed 4 bases from V and 2 bases from J; junction bases left unmatched: 8. The V gene's germline CDR1 is MNHEY and CDR2 SVGEGT.